This T cell receptor beta chain was documented in a study of shared clonotypes between healthy human individuals. Study findings and constraints: The naive CD4 repertoires of several donors were compared, and approximately 4.5% of clonotypes were shared.

Repertoires were generated with immunoSEQ multiplex PCR, while TCRdb's copy carries only in-frame clones and drops some. The sample carries fewer than 850,000 clones, 60% to 80% recorded once. The CDR3 consists of 11 residues. Trimming left V 1 base short and J 3 bases short, with 1 base between. Germline-derived CDR1 and CDR2 are MDHEN and SYDVKM. There are many counts of this clone. Its antigen is still unknown. The same CDR3 can be traced to other DNA sequences in this sample. The sample taken for sequencing was memory CD4+ T cells sorted from blood. Regarding subset: CD45RA-negative fraction. The source of this sequence is a woman in her 30s in good health. The chain uses TRBV28 and TRBJ2-7; D unclear. In nucleotides, the CDR3 is TGTGCCAGCAGTTTATACTACGAGCAGTACTTC. Encoded protein: CASSLYYEQYF.